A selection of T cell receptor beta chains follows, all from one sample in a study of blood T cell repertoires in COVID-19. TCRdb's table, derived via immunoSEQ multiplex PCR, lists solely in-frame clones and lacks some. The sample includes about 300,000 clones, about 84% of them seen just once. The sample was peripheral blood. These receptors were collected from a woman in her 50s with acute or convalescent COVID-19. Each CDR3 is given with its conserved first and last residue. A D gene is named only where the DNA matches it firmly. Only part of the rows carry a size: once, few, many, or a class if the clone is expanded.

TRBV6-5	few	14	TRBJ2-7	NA	TGTGCCAGCAGTTACTCGCGGACTACCTACGAGCAGTACTTC	CASSYSRTTYEQYF
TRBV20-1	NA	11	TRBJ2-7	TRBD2	TGCAGTGTAGAGCGGGAGGCCGAGCAGTACTTC	CSVEREAEQYF
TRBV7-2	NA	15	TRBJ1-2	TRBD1	TGTGCCAGCAGCTTTAGGGGACAGGAGGTCTATGGCTACACCTTC	CASSFRGQEVYGYTF
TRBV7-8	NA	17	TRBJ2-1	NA	TGTGCCAGCAGCTTAGGAGGTCGAAGAAGTTCCTACAATGAGCAGTTCTTC	CASSLGGRRSSYNEQFF
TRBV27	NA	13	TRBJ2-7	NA	TGTGCCAGCAGTTTATGGGGGCCCTACGAGCAGTACTTC	CASSLWGPYEQYF
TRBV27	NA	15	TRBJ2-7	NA	TGTGCCAGCAGGACAGCAGCCCGTTGGGGCTACGAGCAGTACTTC	CASRTAARWGYEQYF
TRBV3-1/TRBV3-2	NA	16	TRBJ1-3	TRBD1	TGTGCCAGCAGCCTTGGAGGACAGGGCTACAGGAACACCATATATTTT	CASSLGGQGYRNTIYF
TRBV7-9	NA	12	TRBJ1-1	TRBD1	TGTGCCAGCAGCCTCGACAGGGGAACAGCTTTCTTT	CASSLDRGTAFF
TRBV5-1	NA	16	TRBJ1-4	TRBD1	TGCGCCAGCAGCCCCGGGACAGGGGAGGCTAATGAAAAACTGTTTTTT	CASSPGTGEANEKLFF
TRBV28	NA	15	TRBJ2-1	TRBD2	TGTGCCAGCAGTTTAAATGGGGCGGGAGGTATTGAGCAGTTCTTC	CASSLNGAGGIEQFF
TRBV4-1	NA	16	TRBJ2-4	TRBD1	TGCGCCAGCAGCCCGCAACAGGGGAGAGCCAAAAACATTCAGTACTTC	CASSPQQGRAKNIQYF
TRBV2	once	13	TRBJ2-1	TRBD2	TGTGCCAGTTCTAGCGGGACCTACAATGAGCAGTTCTTC	CASSSGTYNEQFF
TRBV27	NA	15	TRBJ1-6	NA	TGTGCCAGTAGTTTAGCTGGGGCTCGTGTTTCACCCCTCCACTTT	CASSLAGARVSPLHF
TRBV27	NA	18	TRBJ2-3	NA	TGTGCCAGCAGCCTCTATGGGTTCGGGGGGCGAAGTTCAGATACGCAGTATTTT	CASSLYGFGGRSSDTQYF
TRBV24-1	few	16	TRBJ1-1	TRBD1	TGTGCCACCAGTGATAGAGGACAGGGTTTAGGAACTGAAGCTTTCTTT	CATSDRGQGLGTEAFF
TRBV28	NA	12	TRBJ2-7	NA	TGTGCCAGCAGTTCGACTACTTACGAGCAGTACTTC	CASSSTTYEQYF
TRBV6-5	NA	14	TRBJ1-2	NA	TGTGCCAGCAGTTACTCGAGCCAGGGGTATGGCTACACCTTC	CASSYSSQGYGYTF